These 7 T cell receptor beta chains share one sample of origin, sequenced in a study of CD8 T cells in ankylosing spondylitis (dated by TCRdb to about 2017). No antigens are known for them. The library was obtained by 5' RACE. TCRdb lists the instrument as Illumina HiSeq 2500. TCRdb trimmed the raw reads at Q25, called clones with MiXCR and kept productive beta chains. Under each unique CDR3 protein, matching rows form one entry showing the most common genes and DNA. Counted in this sample were tens of thousands of distinct CDR3 sequences; about 8.3% of them appeared once. The ten largest clonotypes hold approximately 30% of the sample. Overall study outcomes, separate from this receptor: Blood from ankylosing spondylitis patients appeared to be characterized by a TCR beta motif composed of about 8 highly homologous amino acid variants.

The specimen was blood, either unsorted or a sorted T cell fraction (not recorded which). The receptors stem from a male donor with ankylosing spondylitis.

The chain employs TRBV5-6 and TRBJ1-2, with 8 bases fitting TRBD1. V was pared by 0 bases and J by 7 bases, with 8 bases of the junction left unmatched. Germline assignment: CDR1 SGHDT and CDR2 YYEEEE. This CDR3 is 15 amino acids long. The CDR3: CASSLEQGVAFGYTF. For the CDR3, the DNA is TGTGCCAGCAGCTTGGAACAGGGGGTTGCCTTTGGCTACACCTTC.

Only a few counts were recorded for this clonotype. The chain uses TRBV9 and TRBJ2-1, with 11 bases lining up with TRBD2. Germline-derived CDR1 and CDR2 are SGDLS and YYNGEE. V was pared by 4 bases and J by 3 bases, with 6 bases of the junction left unmatched. The CDR3 has 16 amino acids. CDR3 region: CASSPFTSGGYNEQFF. The CDR3 bases are TGTGCCAGCAGCCCGTTTACTAGCGGGGGCTACAATGAGCAGTTCTTC.

The chain links TRBV20-1 to TRBJ2-1, with 10 bases matching TRBD2. After removal of 0 bases from V and 5 bases from J, the junction contained 10 bases not matched to a gene. This CDR3 region has 17 residues. The germline CDR1 and CDR2 sequences are DFQATT and SNEGSKA (reference sequence). CDR3 in DNA: TGCAGTGCTAGAGATCAGGCTAGCGGGAGTGATAACAATGAGCAGTTCTTC. Residues: CSARDQASGSDNNEQFF.

This clonotype was observed at least ten times. V usage is TRBV6-6 and J usage is TRBJ2-7; TRBD2 is a possible D gene (5 bases). The CDR3 has 13 residues. Germline CDR1 and CDR2: MNHNY and SVGAGI (reference sequence). With 11 bases removed from V and 1 base from J, the gap between germline ends came to 15 bases. This chain's CDR3 is CAGSAGWSYEQYF. The CDR3 region has the DNA TGTGCCGGTTCGGCGGGTTGGTCCTACGAGCAGTACTTC.

This chain connects TRBV5-6 to TRBJ2-7, with D perhaps TRBD1 (6 bases). Trimming stripped 0 bases from V and 2 bases from J, with 21 bases between. The CDR3 is 18 amino acids. Germline CDR1 is SGHDT and CDR2 is YYEEEE. The CDR3 DNA reads as TGTGCCAGCAGCTTGGTCCGACCGGGTGTGGGGACAACCTACGAGCAGTACTTC. This gives the protein CASSLVRPGVGTTYEQYF.

In this sample, this clonotype turned up a few times. The chain uses TRBV6-1 and TRBJ2-4, with 9 bases that match TRBD2. Germline V CDR1 and CDR2: MNHNS, SASEGT. V shed 2 bases and J 4 bases; nucleotides not matched to a gene: 9. There are 17 residues in the CDR3. For the CDR3, the DNA is TGTGCCAGCAGTGAACAGTTGCTAGCGGGGCCAAAAAACATTCAGTACTTC. It encodes CASSEQLLAGPKNIQYF.

For the CDR3, the DNA is TGTGCCAGCACCCCGGGACTCGCTGAGGATACGCAGTATTTT. It is translated as CASTPGLAEDTQYF. The chain combines TRBV7-8 with TRBJ2-3, with TRBD2 as a possible D gene (6 bases). This CDR3 spans 14 amino acids. V was trimmed by 7 bases and J by 6 bases, leaving 17 bases between them. Germline V gives CDR1 SGHVS, CDR2 FQNEAQ.